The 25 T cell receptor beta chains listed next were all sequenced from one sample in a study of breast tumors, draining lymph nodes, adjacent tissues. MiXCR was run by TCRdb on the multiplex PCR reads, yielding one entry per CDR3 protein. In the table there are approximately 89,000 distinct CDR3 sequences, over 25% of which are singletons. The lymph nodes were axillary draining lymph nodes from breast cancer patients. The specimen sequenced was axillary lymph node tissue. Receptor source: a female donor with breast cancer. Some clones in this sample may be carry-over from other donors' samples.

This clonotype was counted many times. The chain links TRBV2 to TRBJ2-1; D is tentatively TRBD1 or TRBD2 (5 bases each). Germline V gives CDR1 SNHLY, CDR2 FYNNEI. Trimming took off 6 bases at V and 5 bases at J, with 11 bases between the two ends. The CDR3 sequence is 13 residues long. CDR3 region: CASRGDGNNEQFF. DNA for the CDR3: TGTGCCAGCAGGGGGGACGGCAACAATGAGCAGTTCTTC.

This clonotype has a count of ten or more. The CDR3 sequence is CASRGLAVDTQYF. As DNA, the CDR3 is TGCGCCAGCAGGGGACTAGCCGTAGATACGCAGTATTTT. The chain uses TRBV10-1 and TRBJ2-3; TRBD2 matches 9 bases. Trimming cost V 6 bases and J 5 bases; bases outside gene matches: 3. The CDR3 runs 13 residues. CDR1 and CDR2 (germline): WNHNN, SYGVQD (reference sequence).

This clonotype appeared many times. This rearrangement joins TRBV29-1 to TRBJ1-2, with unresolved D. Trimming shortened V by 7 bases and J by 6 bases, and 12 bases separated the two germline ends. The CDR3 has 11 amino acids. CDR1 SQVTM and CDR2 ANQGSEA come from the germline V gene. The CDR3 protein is CSARLENGYTF. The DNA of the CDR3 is TGCAGCGCACGTCTGGAGAATGGCTACACCTTC.

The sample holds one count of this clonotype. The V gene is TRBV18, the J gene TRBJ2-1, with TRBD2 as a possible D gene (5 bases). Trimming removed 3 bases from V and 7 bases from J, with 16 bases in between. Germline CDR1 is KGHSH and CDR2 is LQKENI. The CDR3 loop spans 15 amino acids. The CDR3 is CASSPQAGQKNEQFF. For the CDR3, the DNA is TGTGCCAGCTCACCTCAGGCGGGCCAAAAGAATGAGCAGTTCTTC.

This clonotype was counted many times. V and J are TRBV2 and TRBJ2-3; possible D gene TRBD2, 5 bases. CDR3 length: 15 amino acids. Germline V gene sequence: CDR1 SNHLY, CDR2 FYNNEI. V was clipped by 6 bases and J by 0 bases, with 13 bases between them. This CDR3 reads CASSARTSSTDTQYF. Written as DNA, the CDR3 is TGTGCCAGCAGCGCCAGGACTTCTAGCACAGATACGCAGTATTTT.

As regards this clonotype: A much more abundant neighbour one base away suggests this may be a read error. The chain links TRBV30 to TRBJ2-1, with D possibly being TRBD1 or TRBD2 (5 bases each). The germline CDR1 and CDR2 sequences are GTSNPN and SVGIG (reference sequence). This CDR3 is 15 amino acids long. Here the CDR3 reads CAWSVKGSSYNEQSF. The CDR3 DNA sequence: TGTGCCTGGAGTGTAAAGGGGAGCTCCTACAATGAGCAGTCCTTC.

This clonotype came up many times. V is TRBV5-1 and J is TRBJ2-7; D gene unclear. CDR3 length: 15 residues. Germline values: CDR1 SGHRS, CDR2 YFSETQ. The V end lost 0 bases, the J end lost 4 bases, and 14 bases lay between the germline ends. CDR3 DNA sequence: TGCGCCAGCAGCTTGGGTCGGTCAGTAAGGTACGAGCAGTACTTC. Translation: CASSLGRSVRYEQYF.

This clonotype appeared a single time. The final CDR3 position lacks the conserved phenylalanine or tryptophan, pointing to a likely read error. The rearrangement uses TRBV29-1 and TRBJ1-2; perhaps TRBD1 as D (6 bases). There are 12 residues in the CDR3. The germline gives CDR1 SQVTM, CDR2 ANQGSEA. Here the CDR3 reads CGVGQSRYGYTS. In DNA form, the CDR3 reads TGCGGCGTTGGACAGAGCCGCTATGGCTACACCTCC.

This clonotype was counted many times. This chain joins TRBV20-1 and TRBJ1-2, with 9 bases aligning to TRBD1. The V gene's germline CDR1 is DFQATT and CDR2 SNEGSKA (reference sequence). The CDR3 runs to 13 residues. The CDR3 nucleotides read TGCAGCGTTTACAGGGGGCGTGACTATGGCTACACCTTC. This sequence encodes CSVYRGRDYGYTF.

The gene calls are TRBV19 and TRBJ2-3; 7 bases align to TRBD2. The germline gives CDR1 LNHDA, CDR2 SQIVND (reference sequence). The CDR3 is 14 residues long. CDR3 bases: TGTGCTAGAGATTTAGCGGGCTCGCGAGATACGCAGTATTTT. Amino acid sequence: CARDLAGSRDTQYF.

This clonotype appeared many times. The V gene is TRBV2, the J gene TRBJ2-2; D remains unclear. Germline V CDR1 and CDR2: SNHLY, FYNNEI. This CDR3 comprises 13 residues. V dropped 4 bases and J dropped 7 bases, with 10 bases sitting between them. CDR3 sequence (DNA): TGTGCCAGCAGTGGCCGCGGTGGCGGGGAGCTGTTTTTT. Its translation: CASSGRGGGELFF.

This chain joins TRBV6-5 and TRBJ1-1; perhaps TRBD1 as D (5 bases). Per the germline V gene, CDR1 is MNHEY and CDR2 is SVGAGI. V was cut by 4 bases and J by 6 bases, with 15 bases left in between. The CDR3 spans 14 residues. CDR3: CASSSAGGRAEAFF. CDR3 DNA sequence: TGTGCCAGCAGTTCCGCCGGGGGGAGGGCTGAAGCTTTCTTT.

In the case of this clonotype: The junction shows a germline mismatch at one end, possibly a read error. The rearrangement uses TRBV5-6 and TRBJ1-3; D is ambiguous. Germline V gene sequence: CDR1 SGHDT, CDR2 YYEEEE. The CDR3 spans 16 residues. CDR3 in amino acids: CASSTLRSASGNAIYF. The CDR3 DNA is TGTGCCAGCAGCACGCTCAGGTCAGCCTCTGGAAACGCCATATATTTT.

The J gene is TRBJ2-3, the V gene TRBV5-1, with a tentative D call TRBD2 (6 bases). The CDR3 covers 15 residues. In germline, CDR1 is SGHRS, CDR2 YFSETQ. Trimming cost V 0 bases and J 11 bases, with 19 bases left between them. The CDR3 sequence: CASSLDGSSYNEQYF. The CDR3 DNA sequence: TGCGCCAGCAGCTTGGACGGGAGCTCCTACAATGAGCAGTATTTT.

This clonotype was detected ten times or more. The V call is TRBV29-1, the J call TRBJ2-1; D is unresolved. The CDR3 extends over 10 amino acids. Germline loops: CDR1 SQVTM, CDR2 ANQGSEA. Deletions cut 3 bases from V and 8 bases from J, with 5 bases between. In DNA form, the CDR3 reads TGCAGCGTTGATTTGTATGAGCAGTTCTTC. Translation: CSVDLYEQFF.

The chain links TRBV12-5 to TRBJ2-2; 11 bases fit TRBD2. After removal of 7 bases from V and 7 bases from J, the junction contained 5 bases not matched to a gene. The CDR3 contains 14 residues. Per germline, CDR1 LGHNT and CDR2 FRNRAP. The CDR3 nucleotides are TGTGCTAGTGCTGGGACTAGCGGTGACGGGGAGCTGTTTTTT. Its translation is CASAGTSGDGELFF. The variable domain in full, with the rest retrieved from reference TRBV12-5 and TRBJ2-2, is DARVTQTPRHKVTEMGQEVTMRCQPILGHNTVFWYRQTMMQGLELLAYFRNRAPLDDSGMPKDRFSAEMPDATLATLKIQPSEPRDSAVYFCASAGTSGDGELFFGEGSRLTVL.

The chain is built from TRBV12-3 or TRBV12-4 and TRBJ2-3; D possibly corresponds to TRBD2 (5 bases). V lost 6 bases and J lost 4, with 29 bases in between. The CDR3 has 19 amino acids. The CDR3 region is CASRTDPLGYRPGADTQYF. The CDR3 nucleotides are TGTGCCAGCAGAACAGATCCGCTGGGATATCGGCCCGGGGCAGATACGCAGTATTTT.

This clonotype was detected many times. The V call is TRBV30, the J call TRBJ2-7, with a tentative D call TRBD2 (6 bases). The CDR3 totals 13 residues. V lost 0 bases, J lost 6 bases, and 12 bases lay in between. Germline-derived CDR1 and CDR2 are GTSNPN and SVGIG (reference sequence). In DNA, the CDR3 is TGTGCCTGGAGTGTACTTGGAGGGAGCGAGCAGTACTTC. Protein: CAWSVLGGSEQYF.

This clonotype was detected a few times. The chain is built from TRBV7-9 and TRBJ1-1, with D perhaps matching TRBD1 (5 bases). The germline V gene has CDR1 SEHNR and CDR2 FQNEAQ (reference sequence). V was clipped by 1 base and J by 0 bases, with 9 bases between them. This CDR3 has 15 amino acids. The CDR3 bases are TGTGCCAGCAGCTTAGTTGAGGGGTTGAACACTGAAGCTTTCTTT. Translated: CASSLVEGLNTEAFF.

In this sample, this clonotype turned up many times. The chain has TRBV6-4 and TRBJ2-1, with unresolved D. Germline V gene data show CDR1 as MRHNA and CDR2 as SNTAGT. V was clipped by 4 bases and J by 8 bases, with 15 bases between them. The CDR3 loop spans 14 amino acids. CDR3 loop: CASSARVGPHEQFF. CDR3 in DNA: TGTGCCAGCAGTGCCCGAGTAGGACCCCATGAGCAGTTCTTC.

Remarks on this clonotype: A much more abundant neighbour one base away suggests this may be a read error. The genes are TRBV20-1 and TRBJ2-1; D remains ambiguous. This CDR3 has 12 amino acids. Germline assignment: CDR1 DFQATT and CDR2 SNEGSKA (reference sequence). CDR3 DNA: TGCAGTGCTAGACCCCACGACAATGAGCCGTTCTTC. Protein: CSARPHDNEPFF.

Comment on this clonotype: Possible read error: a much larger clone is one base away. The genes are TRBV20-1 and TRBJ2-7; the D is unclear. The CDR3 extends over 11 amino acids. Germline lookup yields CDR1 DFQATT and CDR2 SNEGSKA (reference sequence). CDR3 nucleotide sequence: TGCAGTGCTGTTCCTGGGTACGAGCAGTCCTTC. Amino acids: CSAVPGYEQSF.

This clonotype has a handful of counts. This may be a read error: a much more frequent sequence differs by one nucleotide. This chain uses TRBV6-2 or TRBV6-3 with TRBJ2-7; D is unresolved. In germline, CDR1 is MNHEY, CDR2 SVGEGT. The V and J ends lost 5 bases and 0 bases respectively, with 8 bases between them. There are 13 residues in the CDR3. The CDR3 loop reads CASSPSFSYEQYF. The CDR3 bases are TGTGCCAGCAGTCCCTCTTTCTCCTACGAGCAGTACTTC.

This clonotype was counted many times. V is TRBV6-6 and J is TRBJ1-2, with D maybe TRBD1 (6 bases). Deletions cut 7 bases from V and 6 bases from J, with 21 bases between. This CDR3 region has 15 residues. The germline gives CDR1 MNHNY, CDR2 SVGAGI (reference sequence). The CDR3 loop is CASTIGGAGHDGYTF. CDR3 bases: TGTGCCAGCACTATAGGGGGGGCAGGCCACGATGGCTACACCTTC.

In DNA, the CDR3 is TGTGCCAGCAGCCGGACAGGGACCCCTGAAGCTTTCTTT. This encodes CASSRTGTPEAFF. The gene calls are TRBV5-4 and TRBJ1-1; 8 nucleotides align to TRBD1. V gave up 4 bases and J gave up 6 bases; unmatched junction bases: 5. The CDR3 extends over 13 amino acids. Germline values: CDR1 SGHNT, CDR2 YYREEE (reference sequence). The whole variable domain, remainder taken from reference TRBV5-4 and TRBJ1-1, is ETGVTQSPTHLIKTRGQQVTLRCSSQSGHNTVSWYQQALGQGPQFIFQYYREEENGRGNFPPRFSGLQFPNYSSELNVNALELDDSALYLCASSRTGTPEAFFGQGTRLTVV.